This T cell receptor beta chain derives from a study of graft-versus-host responses after intestinal transplantation. TCRdb's copy holds only in-frame clones and misses some; the assay was immunoSEQ multiplex PCR. The data show tens of thousands of clones, 94% seen once. Details on this clone: Its matching antigen is unknown.

This clonotype was obtained from a human donor who was the organ donor for an intestinal transplant. Sequenced here: unstimulated CD4+ T cells sorted from spleen or lymph node cells, sampled before transplant.

CDR3 protein: CASSPTGGRGTIYF. CDR3 nucleotides: TGTGCCAGCAGTCCCACAGGGGGCCGTGGCACCATATATTTT. This rearrangement joins TRBV27 to TRBJ1-3; 9 nucleotides agree with TRBD1. Germline CDR1 MNHEY, CDR2 SMNVEV (reference sequence). CDR3 length: 14 residues. The ends lost 5 bases at V and 9 bases at J; junction bases unmatched: 8.